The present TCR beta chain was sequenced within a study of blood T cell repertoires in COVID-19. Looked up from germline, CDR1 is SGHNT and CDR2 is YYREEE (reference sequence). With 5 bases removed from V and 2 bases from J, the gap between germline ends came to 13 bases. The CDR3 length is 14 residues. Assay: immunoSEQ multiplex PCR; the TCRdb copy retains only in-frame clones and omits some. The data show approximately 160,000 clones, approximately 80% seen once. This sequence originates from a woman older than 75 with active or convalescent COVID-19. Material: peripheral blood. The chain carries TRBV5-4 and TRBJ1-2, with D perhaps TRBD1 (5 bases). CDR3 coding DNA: TGTGCCAGCAGAATCGACAGACAAAACTATGGCTACACCTTC. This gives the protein CASRIDRQNYGYTF.